The rows below give T cell receptor beta chains drawn from one sample of a study of T cells after yellow fever vaccination. TCRdb fed the 5' RACE reads into MiXCR, producing one record per CDR3 protein. The sample records about 320,000 distinct CDR3 sequences, 9.5% to 15% being singletons. This specimen was CD4+ T cells sorted from PBMCs, taken 15 days after the yellow fever booster vaccination. The receptor source for this set is a man between 18 and 29 years old who received the YFV17D yellow fever vaccine. The CDR3 runs from the conserved cysteine through the conserved F or W. Each record gives: clone size, J gene, V gene, CDR3 protein. Expanded clones are given a class, and other clones once, few, many or no size at all.

abundance: -
j_gene: TRBJ2-6
v_gene: TRBV3-1
CDR3aa: CASSQSVVRGANVLTF

abundance: few
j_gene: TRBJ2-7
v_gene: TRBV7-2
CDR3aa: CASSSNSYEQYF

abundance: few
j_gene: TRBJ1-1
v_gene: TRBV6-1
CDR3aa: CASSESAQGASTEAFF

abundance: -
j_gene: TRBJ2-1
v_gene: TRBV7-3
CDR3aa: CASSLGRQGTYNEQFF

abundance: few
j_gene: TRBJ2-3
v_gene: TRBV6-6
CDR3aa: CASSPAKEGGDTQYF

abundance: -
j_gene: TRBJ2-7
v_gene: TRBV15
CDR3aa: CATSPVGGFEQYF

abundance: -
j_gene: TRBJ2-3
v_gene: TRBV2
CDR3aa: CASRFGGPGTDTQYF

abundance: few
j_gene: TRBJ1-1
v_gene: TRBV5-1
CDR3aa: CASSLGTENTEAFF

abundance: -
j_gene: TRBJ2-1
v_gene: TRBV18
CDR3aa: CASSPPGQRNNEQFF

abundance: few
j_gene: TRBJ1-5
v_gene: TRBV6-6
CDR3aa: CASSWDRLNQPQHF

abundance: -
j_gene: TRBJ2-3
v_gene: TRBV28
CDR3aa: CASSLSLAGLNTQYF

abundance: many
j_gene: TRBJ1-2
v_gene: TRBV12-3/TRBV12-4
CDR3aa: CASREPRDRLGGYTF

abundance: few
j_gene: TRBJ2-7
v_gene: TRBV6-6
CDR3aa: CASIRTGGDEQYF

abundance: -
j_gene: TRBJ2-7
v_gene: TRBV4-1
CDR3aa: CASSQDSGSGYEQYF

abundance: -
j_gene: TRBJ2-2
v_gene: TRBV4-3
CDR3aa: CASSPMVAGGNTGELFF

abundance: -
j_gene: TRBJ2-7
v_gene: TRBV20-1
CDR3aa: CSARPWDRPSYEQYF

abundance: many
j_gene: TRBJ2-2
v_gene: TRBV12-3/TRBV12-4
CDR3aa: CASSLQGTMFVAGELFF

abundance: few
j_gene: TRBJ2-1
v_gene: TRBV19
CDR3aa: CASSMPGGSEQFF

abundance: many
j_gene: TRBJ2-1
v_gene: TRBV7-9
CDR3aa: CASSLAGNAAHEQFF

abundance: few
j_gene: TRBJ2-1
v_gene: TRBV10-3
CDR3aa: CAITVSGTGTDNEQFF

abundance: -
j_gene: TRBJ1-1
v_gene: TRBV3-1
CDR3aa: CASSQLIANTEAFF

abundance: -
j_gene: TRBJ1-1
v_gene: TRBV5-1
CDR3aa: CASSEGSPNTEAFF

abundance: -
j_gene: TRBJ1-1
v_gene: TRBV24-1
CDR3aa: CATSETGGTEAFF

abundance: few
j_gene: TRBJ2-1
v_gene: TRBV7-9
CDR3aa: CASSLEGVYNEQFF

abundance: few
j_gene: TRBJ1-2
v_gene: TRBV4-3
CDR3aa: CASSIGKGDYGYTF

abundance: few
j_gene: TRBJ1-1
v_gene: TRBV6-5
CDR3aa: CASGRPPWQDLTEAFF

abundance: few
j_gene: TRBJ1-1
v_gene: TRBV6-5
CDR3aa: CASSLGPGRARGEAFF

abundance: -
j_gene: TRBJ2-1
v_gene: TRBV5-1
CDR3aa: CASSLRARGNEQFF

abundance: -
j_gene: TRBJ1-1
v_gene: TRBV12-3/TRBV12-4
CDR3aa: CASSSYDKNTEAFF

abundance: -
j_gene: TRBJ2-1
v_gene: TRBV15
CDR3aa: CATSRVSEQFF

abundance: few
j_gene: TRBJ1-6
v_gene: TRBV14
CDR3aa: CASSPTGPGGSPLHF

abundance: -
j_gene: TRBJ2-3
v_gene: TRBV3-1
CDR3aa: CASSQGETRTQYF

abundance: few
j_gene: TRBJ2-1
v_gene: TRBV24-1
CDR3aa: CATSDPLAEQFF

abundance: -
j_gene: TRBJ2-7
v_gene: TRBV5-1
CDR3aa: CASSFGTVSSYEQYF

abundance: few
j_gene: TRBJ1-2
v_gene: TRBV4-1
CDR3aa: CASGQEAGYGYTF

abundance: many
j_gene: TRBJ2-1
v_gene: TRBV28
CDR3aa: CASTSGTGLINEQFF

abundance: -
j_gene: TRBJ2-2
v_gene: TRBV11-2
CDR3aa: CASSPRWSSNTGELFF

abundance: -
j_gene: TRBJ2-2
v_gene: TRBV7-2
CDR3aa: CASSFPGTGELFF

abundance: few
j_gene: TRBJ1-5
v_gene: TRBV5-1
CDR3aa: CASSLTGNEGQPQHF

abundance: -
j_gene: TRBJ2-5
v_gene: TRBV5-1
CDR3aa: CASSLARSRQETQYF

abundance: few
j_gene: TRBJ1-1
v_gene: TRBV12-5
CDR3aa: CASGSPRLGMNTEAFF

abundance: few
j_gene: TRBJ2-5
v_gene: TRBV5-1
CDR3aa: CASSSTGMEETQYF